This TCR beta chain is from a study of blood T cell repertoires in COVID-19. Background on the study: Sample material is recorded as cDNA or gDNA derived from T cells, B-cell-depleted T cells, or PBMCs.

The CDR3 is 15 amino acids. From germline, CDR1 is SGHTA and CDR2 FQGNSA. Trimming removed 2 bases from V and 9 bases from J; junction bases left unmatched: 6. Recruited during active infection, patients (from Seattle) were subsequently followed longitudinally. Per the original data handling: Reference gene primer amplification in the assay estimated nucleated cell counts. Assay used: immunoSEQ multiplex PCR; TCRdb lists only in-frame clones, some missing. V, J and clone size were drawn from that table, and D and trimming were deduced from the DNA. The sample includes over 200,000 clones, 85% to 90% seen only once; the top ten take 2% to 3%.

The clonotype comes from a man aged 25 to 40 with COVID-19, enrolled during active disease. The chain employs TRBV7-2 and TRBJ1-6, with 8 bases fitting TRBD1. What was sequenced was peripheral blood. CDR3 sequence reads: CASSLRQGASSPLHF. CDR3 DNA sequence: TGTGCCAGCAGCTTAAGGCAGGGGGCCAGTTCACCCCTCCACTTT.